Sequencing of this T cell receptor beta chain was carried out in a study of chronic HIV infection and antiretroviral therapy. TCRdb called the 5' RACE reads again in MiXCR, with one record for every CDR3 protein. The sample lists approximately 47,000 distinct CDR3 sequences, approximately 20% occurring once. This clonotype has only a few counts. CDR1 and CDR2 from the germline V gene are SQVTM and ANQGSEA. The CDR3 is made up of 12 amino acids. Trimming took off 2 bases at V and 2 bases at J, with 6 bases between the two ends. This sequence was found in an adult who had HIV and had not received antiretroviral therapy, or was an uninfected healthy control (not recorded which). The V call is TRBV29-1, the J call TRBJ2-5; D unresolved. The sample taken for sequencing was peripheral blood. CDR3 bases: TGCAGCGTTGAATGGCAGCAAGAGACCCAGTACTTC. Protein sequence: CSVEWQQETQYF.